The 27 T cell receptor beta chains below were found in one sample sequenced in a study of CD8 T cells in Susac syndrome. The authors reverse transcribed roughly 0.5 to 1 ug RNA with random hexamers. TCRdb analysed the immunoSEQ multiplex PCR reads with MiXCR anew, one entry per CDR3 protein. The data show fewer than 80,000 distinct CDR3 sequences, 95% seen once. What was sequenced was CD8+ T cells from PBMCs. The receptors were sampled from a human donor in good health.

The CDR3 DNA reads as TGTGCCAGCAGCCAAGAGGACCCCACGAACACCGGGGAGCTGTTTTTT. It specifies CASSQEDPTNTGELFF. The chain combines TRBV4-2 with TRBJ2-2; D is undetermined. From germline, CDR1 is LGHNA and CDR2 YNFKEQ. V lost 0 bases to trimming and J lost 0 bases, with 8 bases between them. This CDR3 has 16 amino acids.

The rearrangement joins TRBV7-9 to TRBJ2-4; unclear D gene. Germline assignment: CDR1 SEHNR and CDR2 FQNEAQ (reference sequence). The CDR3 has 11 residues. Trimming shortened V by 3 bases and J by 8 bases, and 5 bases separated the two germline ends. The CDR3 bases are TGTGCCAGCAGCTTTGGGGACATTCAGTACTTC. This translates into CASSFGDIQYF.

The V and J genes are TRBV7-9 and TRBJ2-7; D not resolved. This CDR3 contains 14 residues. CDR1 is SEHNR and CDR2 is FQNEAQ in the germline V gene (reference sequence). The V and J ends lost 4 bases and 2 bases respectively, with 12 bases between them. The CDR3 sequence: CASSSPLGPYEQYV. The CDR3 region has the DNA TGTGCCAGCAGCTCCCCCTTAGGTCCCTACGAGCAGTACGTC.

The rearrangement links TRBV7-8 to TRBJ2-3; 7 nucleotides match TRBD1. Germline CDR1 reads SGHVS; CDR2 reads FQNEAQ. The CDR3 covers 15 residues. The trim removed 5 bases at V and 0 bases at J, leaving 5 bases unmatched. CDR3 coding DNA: TGTGCCAGCAGCCAACAGGGGCTTAGCACAGATACGCAGTATTTT. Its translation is CASSQQGLSTDTQYF.

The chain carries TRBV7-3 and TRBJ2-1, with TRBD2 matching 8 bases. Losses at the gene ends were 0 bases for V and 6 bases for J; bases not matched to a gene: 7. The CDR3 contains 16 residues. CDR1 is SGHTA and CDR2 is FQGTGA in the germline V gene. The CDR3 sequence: CASSLTPGLGSNEQFF. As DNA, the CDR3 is TGTGCCAGCAGCTTAACGCCGGGACTAGGAAGCAATGAGCAGTTCTTC.

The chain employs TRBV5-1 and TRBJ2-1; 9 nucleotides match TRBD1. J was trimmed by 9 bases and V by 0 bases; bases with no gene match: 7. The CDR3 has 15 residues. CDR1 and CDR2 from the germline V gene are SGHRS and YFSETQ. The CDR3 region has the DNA TGCGCCAGCAGCTTGGACAGGGGGCTTCAACGTGAGCAGTTCTTC. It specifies CASSLDRGLQREQFF.

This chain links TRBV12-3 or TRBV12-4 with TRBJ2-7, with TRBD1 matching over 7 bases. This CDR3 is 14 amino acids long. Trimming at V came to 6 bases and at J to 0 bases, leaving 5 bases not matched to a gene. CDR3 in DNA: TGTGCCAGCAGACCTACAGGGGACTCCTACGAGCAGTACTTC. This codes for CASRPTGDSYEQYF.

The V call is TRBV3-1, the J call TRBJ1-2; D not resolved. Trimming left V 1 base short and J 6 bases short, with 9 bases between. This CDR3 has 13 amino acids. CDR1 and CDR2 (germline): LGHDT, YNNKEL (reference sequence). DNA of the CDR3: TGTGCCAGCAGCCAAGGACATAAAGATGGCTACACCTTC. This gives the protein CASSQGHKDGYTF. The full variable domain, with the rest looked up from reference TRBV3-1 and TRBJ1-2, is DTAVSQTPKYLVTQMGNDKSIKCEQNLGHDTMYWYKQDSKKFLKIMFSYNNKELIINETVPNRFSPKSPDKAHLNLHINSLELGDSAVYFCASSQGHKDGYTFGSGTRLTVV.

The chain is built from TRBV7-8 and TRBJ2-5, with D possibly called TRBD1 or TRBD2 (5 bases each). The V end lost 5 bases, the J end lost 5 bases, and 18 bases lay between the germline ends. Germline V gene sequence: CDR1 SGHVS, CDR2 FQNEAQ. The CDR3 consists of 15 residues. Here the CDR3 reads CASSLTQGVRETQYF. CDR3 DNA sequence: TGTGCCAGCAGCCTTACGCAGGGAGTTAGGGAGACCCAGTACTTC.

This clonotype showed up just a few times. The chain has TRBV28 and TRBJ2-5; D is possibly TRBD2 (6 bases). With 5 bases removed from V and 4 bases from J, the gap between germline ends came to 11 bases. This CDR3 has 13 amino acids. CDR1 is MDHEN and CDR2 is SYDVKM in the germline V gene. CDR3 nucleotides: TGTGCCAGCAGTCCTGTGGGAGGAGAGACCCAGTACTTC. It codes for CASSPVGGETQYF.

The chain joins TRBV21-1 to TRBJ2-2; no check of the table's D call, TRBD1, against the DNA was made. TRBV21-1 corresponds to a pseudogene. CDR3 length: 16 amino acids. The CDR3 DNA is TGTGCCAGCAGCCCTAATAGGGGCTCCTACACCGGGGAGCTGTTTTTT. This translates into CASSPNRGSYTGELFF.

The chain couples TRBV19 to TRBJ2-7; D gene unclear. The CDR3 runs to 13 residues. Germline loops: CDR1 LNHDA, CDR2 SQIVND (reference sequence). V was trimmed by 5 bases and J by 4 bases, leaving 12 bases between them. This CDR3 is CASSSTDGYEQYF. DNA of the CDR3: TGTGCCAGTAGTTCCACGGACGGTTACGAGCAGTACTTC.

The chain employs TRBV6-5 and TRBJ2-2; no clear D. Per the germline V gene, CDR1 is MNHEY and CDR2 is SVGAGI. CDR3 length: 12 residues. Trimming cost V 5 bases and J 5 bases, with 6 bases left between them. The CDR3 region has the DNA TGTGCCAGCAGTCCCCGAACCGGGGAGCTGTTTTTT. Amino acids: CASSPRTGELFF.

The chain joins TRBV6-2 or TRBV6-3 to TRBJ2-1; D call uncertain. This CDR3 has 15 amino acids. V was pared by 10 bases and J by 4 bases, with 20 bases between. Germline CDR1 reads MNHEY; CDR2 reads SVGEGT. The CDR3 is CAITRSGNQYNEQFF. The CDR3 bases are TGTGCCATTACAAGGTCCGGAAATCAGTACAATGAGCAGTTCTTC.

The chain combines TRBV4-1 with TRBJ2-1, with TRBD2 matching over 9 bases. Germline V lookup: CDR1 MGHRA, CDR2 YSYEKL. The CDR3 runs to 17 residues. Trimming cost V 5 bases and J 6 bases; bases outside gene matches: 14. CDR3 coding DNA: TGCGCCAGCAGCTCAAGCTTTGGGGCGGGGGGGCCCAATGAGCAGTTCTTC. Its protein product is CASSSSFGAGGPNEQFF.

CDR3 nucleotide sequence: TGTGCCAGCGCAGGGACAGTTTCCTACGAGCAGTACGTC. Its translation is CASAGTVSYEQYV. The chain couples TRBV28 to TRBJ2-7, with TRBD1 matching over 7 bases. This CDR3 region has 13 residues. Trimming at V came to 8 bases and at J to 1 base, leaving 5 bases not matched to a gene. Germline CDR1 MDHEN, CDR2 SYDVKM.

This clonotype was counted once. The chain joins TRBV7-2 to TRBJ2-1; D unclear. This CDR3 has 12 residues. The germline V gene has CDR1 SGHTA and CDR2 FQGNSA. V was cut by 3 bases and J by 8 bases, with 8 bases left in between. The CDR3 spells CASSFLPYEQFF. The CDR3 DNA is TGTGCCAGCAGCTTTTTGCCCTATGAGCAGTTCTTC.

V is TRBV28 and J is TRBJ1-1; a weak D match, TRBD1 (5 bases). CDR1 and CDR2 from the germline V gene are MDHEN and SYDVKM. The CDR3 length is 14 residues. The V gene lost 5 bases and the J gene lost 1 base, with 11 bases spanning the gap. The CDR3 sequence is CASSTRQRNTEAFF. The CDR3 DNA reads TGTGCCAGCAGTACGCGACAGCGGAACACTGAAGCTTTCTTT.

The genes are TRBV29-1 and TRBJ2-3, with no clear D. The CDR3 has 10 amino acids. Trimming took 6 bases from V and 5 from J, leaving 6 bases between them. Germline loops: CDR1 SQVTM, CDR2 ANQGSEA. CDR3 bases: TGCAGCGTATCCAGAGATACGCAGTATTTT. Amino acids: CSVSRDTQYF.

DNA of the CDR3: TGCGCCAGCAGCCAGGTCAGGGGGGCCCCAGATACGCAGTATTTT. This gives the protein CASSQVRGAPDTQYF. This chain connects TRBV4-1 to TRBJ2-3; the D gene is possibly TRBD1 (7 bases). The CDR3 runs 15 residues. Germline V CDR1 and CDR2: MGHRA, YSYEKL. The ends were cut back, 3 bases at V and 4 bases at J, with 14 bases in the middle.

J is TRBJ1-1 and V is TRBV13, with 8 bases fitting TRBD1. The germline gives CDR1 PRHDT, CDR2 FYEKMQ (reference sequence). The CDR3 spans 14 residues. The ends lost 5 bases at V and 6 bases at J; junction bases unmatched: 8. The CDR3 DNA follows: TGTGCCAGCAGCCCCGGACAGGGCCCACCTGAAGCTTTCTTT. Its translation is CASSPGQGPPEAFF.

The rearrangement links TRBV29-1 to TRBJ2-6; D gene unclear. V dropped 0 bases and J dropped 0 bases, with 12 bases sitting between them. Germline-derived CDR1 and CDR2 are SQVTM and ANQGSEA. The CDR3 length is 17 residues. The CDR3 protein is CSVEDRRSISGANVLTF. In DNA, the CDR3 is TGCAGCGTTGAAGATCGCAGGTCCATCTCTGGGGCCAACGTCCTGACTTTC.

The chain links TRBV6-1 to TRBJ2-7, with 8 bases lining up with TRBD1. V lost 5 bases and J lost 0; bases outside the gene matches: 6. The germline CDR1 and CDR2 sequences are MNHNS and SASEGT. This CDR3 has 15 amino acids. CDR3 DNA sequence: TGTGCCAGCAGTATCCGGGACAGGAGCTCCTACGAGCAGTACTTC. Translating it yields CASSIRDRSSYEQYF.

The CDR3 nucleotides are TGTGCCATCAGGGGGACAGGGACGGGCAATCAGCCCCAGCATTTT. Amino acid sequence: CAIRGTGTGNQPQHF. The chain recombines TRBV10-3 with TRBJ1-5, with TRBD1 identical over 9 bases. The CDR3 loop spans 15 amino acids. Germline V gene data show CDR1 as ENHRY and CDR2 as SYGVKD. J gave up 2 bases and V 6 bases, and 5 bases lay outside the gene matches.

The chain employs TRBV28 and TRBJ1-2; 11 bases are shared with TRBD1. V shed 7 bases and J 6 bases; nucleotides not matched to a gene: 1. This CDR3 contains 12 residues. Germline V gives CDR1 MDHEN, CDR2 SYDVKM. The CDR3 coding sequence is TGTGCCAGCACGGACAGGGGGCATGGCTACACCTTC. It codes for CASTDRGHGYTF.

The CDR3 spells CASSPSGDTDTQYF. The CDR3 nucleotides are TGTGCCAGTAGTCCTAGCGGGGACACAGATACGCAGTATTTT. The chain employs TRBV19 and TRBJ2-3, with 9 bases matching TRBD2. Germline CDR1 LNHDA, CDR2 SQIVND (reference sequence). V lost 5 bases, J lost 2 bases, and 2 bases stayed unmatched. The CDR3 consists of 14 residues.

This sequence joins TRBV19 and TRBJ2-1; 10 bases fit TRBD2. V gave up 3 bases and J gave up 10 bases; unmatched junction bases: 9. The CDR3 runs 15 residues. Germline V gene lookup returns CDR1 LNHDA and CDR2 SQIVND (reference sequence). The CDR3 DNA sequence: TGTGCCAGTAGTATCTATAGCGGGGGGATGTACGAGCAGTTCTTC. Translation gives CASSIYSGGMYEQFF.